This record looks at one TCR beta chain sequence and its context. This clone's antigen is unknown. No base quality values were provided; no much bigger clone lies one nucleotide off. TCRbeta CDR3 regions were amplified from genomic DNA using the immunoSEQ Assay, a bias-controlled multiplex PCR. From the authors' description of their analysis: The number of nucleated cells in each sample was estimated from the amplification of reference gene primers within the assay. To quantify the absolute abundance of each unique TCRbeta CDR3 rearrangement, sequence reads were collapsed and filtered. For each sample, productive Simpson clonality was calculated as the square root of Simpson's diversity index across productive rearrangements. Here the immuneACCESS table is served through TCRdb, limited to in-frame sequences with V and J called. Missing clones are a known gap in these copies; in checked studies unresolved V genes cover under half, and the rest lacks a known reason. For V, J and clone size, that table is used; D and trimming come from the DNA. Across this sample there are under 200,000 clones, with 82% seen only once. The top ten constitute around 8% of the sample.

Reading the germline V gene (reference sequence) gives CDR1 PRHDT and CDR2 FYEKMQ. Taken from cysteine to phenylalanine, the CDR3 has 13 residues. The kept DNA is CDR3 alone, 39 bases in frame from the first base. V loses 8 bases of germline sequence and J loses 4 bases, and the interval between the two ends is 15 bases. One collaborating source in Seattle enrolled patients while the patients were actively infected and followed the patients over time throughout the course of disease. The collaborating institutions used their own protocols to collect whole blood in K2EDTA tubes. For TCRbeta analysis, collaborators shipped samples in one of three forms: frozen whole blood, isolated PBMCs, or DNA extracted from either of those sample types. The data stem from a study of blood T cell repertoires in COVID-19 (TCRdb year 2020). Background for the entire study: Collaborator samples came from the United States, Italy and Spain and covered acute and convalescent phases of COVID-19. Where available, HLA class I and class II types were taken from metadata supplied by the sample provider and were not determined by assay-based typing. The dataset comprised deeply sampled blood TCRbeta repertoires from subjects exposed to, actively infected with, or recovered from COVID-19. The prospective study material was composed of cDNA or gDNA derived from T cells, B-cell-depleted T cells, or PBMCs. A de-identified subject ID, COVID-19 status, age in years and sex were almost always included in the sample metadata. A freely available public database, intended as a resource for researchers studying the immune response to SARS-CoV-2, is where the repertoires were released. Samples came from the ongoing ImmuneRACE study (first 160 participants) plus 1,254 subjects from 6 global collaborators. On the study overall, not on this receptor specifically: How much clinical and demographic metadata was included differed by source and by participant, and the metadata was provided uncurated.

Sequenced input: peripheral blood. The chain links TRBV13 with TRBJ2-7; the D gene is possibly TRBD1 or TRBD2, each agreeing over 6 bases. This receptor was identified in an older woman with COVID-19, enrolled during active disease. The DNA sequence is as follows: TGTGCCAGCGGCATAGGGGGGAGATACGAGCAGTACTTC. It is translated as CASGIGGRYEQYF.